This T cell receptor beta chain was found in a study of beta chain features in type 1 diabetes. Expressed TCRB transcripts were sequenced because the isolated RNA had all been reverse transcribed beforehand. Profiling relied on immunoSEQ multiplex PCR, and the TCRdb table lists in-frame clones only, not all of them. The table records under 250,000 clones, roughly an eighth of them present only once. Trimming removed 3 bases from V and 3 bases from J, with 9 bases in between. This CDR3 is built from 13 residues. Germline CDR1 and CDR2: SGHTA and FQGNSA. The TCR sequence derives from a middle-aged woman in good health. The rearrangement uses TRBV7-2 and TRBJ2-7; D is unresolved. Sequencing was done on a sample of naive CD4+ T cells from blood. The CDR3 sequence: CASSFIASYEQYF. CDR3 DNA sequence: TGTGCCAGCAGCTTCATCGCCAGCTACGAGCAGTACTTC.